This is a list of T cell receptor beta chains from one sample in a study of shared clonotypes between healthy human individuals. Assay used: immunoSEQ multiplex PCR; TCRdb lists only in-frame clones, some missing. The repertoire consists of millions of clones, with about 95% occurring once and the leading ten covering about 1.1%. The sample consisted of naive CD8+ T cells sorted from blood. The receptors here all came from a man younger than 30 in good health. Each CDR3 is given with its conserved first and last residue. A D gene is named only where the DNA matches it firmly. Size values are once, few and many counts, or a class for expanded clones, and some rows have none.

J,V,size,D,CDR3,DNA
TRBJ1-2,TRBV4-1,-,-,CASSQDPDGGLVNGYTF,TGCGCCAGCAGCCAAGATCCGGACGGGGGGCTAGTCAATGGCTACACCTTC
TRBJ1-2,TRBV5-8,-,-,CASSLANADYGYTF,TGTGCCAGCAGCTTGGCCAACGCGGACTATGGCTACACCTTC
TRBJ2-1,TRBV9,-,TRBD1,CASSLRTGGLSNEQFF,TGTGCCAGCAGCTTAAGGACAGGGGGATTAAGCAATGAGCAGTTCTTC
TRBJ2-3,TRBV11-2,-,-,CASSGFRESADTQYF,TGTGCCAGCAGCGGCTTCCGGGAGAGCGCAGATACGCAGTATTTT
TRBJ2-5,TRBV4-1,-,TRBD2,CASSQDFRGGPRETQYF,TGCGCCAGCAGCCAAGATTTTCGGGGGGGGCCTCGAGAGACCCAGTACTTC
TRBJ2-7,TRBV5-6,-,-,CASSLDRGSNYEQYF,TGTGCCAGCAGCTTGGATCGGGGTTCCAACTACGAGCAGTACTTC
TRBJ2-1,TRBV4-1,-,TRBD2,CASSRALAGGAYNEQFF,TGCGCCAGCAGCCGGGCGCTAGCGGGGGGTGCCTACAATGAGCAGTTCTTC
TRBJ1-1,TRBV9,-,-,CASSVEIWDAAEAFF,TGTGCCAGCAGCGTAGAGATTTGGGACGCGGCTGAAGCTTTCTTT
TRBJ1-1,TRBV30,-,-,CAWSAWTENTEAFF,TGTGCCTGGAGCGCCTGGACAGAGAACACTGAAGCTTTCTTT
TRBJ1-2,TRBV7-9,-,-,CASSLGWTDPSYGYTF,TGTGCCAGCAGCTTAGGGTGGACCGACCCATCCTATGGCTACACCTTC
TRBJ1-1,TRBV19,-,-,CASTGVIFNTEAFF,TGTGCCAGCACGGGGGTAATATTCAACACTGAAGCTTTCTTT
TRBJ2-7,TRBV13,-,-,CASSLGRSYYEQYF,TGTGCCAGCAGCTTGGGCCGATCTTACTACGAGCAGTACTTC
TRBJ2-7,TRBV10-3,-,-,CATAGQTYEQYF,TGTGCCACCGCGGGACAGACCTACGAGCAGTACTTC
TRBJ2-7,TRBV30,-,-,CAWSRASYEQYF,TGTGCCTGGAGTCGAGCCTCCTACGAGCAGTACTTC
TRBJ2-7,TRBV27,-,-,CASSPSRGQKTYEQYF,TGTGCCAGCAGCCCCAGTCGCGGACAGAAGACCTACGAGCAGTACTTC
TRBJ2-7,TRBV5-1,-,-,CASSLVNGYEQYF,TGCGCCAGCAGCTTGGTAAACGGCTACGAGCAGTACTTC
TRBJ2-7,TRBV7-9,-,-,CASSFSGAYEQYF,TGTGCCAGCAGCTTTAGCGGTGCCTACGAGCAGTACTTC
TRBJ2-7,TRBV19,once,-,CASSIWQGYEQYF,TGTGCCAGTAGTATTTGGCAGGGCTACGAGCAGTACTTC